This T cell receptor (beta chain) appears in the sequencing data of a study of blood T cell repertoires in COVID-19. As for the study in general: The United States, Italy and Spain were the sources of the acute and convalescent COVID-19 samples. PBMCs, B-cell-depleted T cells, or T cells were the source of the cDNA or gDNA that made up the material.

Between the trimmed V and J ends, which lost 2 bases and 1 base, there was a span of 8 bases. Germline-derived CDR1 and CDR2 are GTSNPN and SVGIG (reference sequence). The CDR3 contains 13 residues. Per the original methods: Nucleated cell number was recorded as an estimate derived from reference gene primer amplification. Here immunoSEQ multiplex PCR was the method, and the copy in TCRdb shows in-frame clones only, minus some. V and J calls and clone size come straight from that table; D and trimming were deduced from the DNA. This table has some 93,000 clones, 85% to 90% appearing once. This chain uses TRBV30 with TRBJ1-2; D not resolved. This clonotype originated in a man in his sixties with acute or convalescent COVID-19. Sequencing input: peripheral blood. DNA for the CDR3: TGTGCCTGGAGTCGGGATGGTAACTATGGCTACACCTTC. Protein: CAWSRDGNYGYTF.